Given below is one TCR beta chain in context. The V gene's germline CDR1 is SGHAT and CDR2 FQNNGV. The CDR3 totals 16 residues. The V and J ends lost 1 base and 6 bases respectively, with 18 bases between them. This sample was included in a study of chemoradiotherapy in HPV16-positive cancers. Assay used: immunoSEQ multiplex PCR; TCRdb lists only in-frame clones, some missing. The sample consists of approximately 17,000 clones, 89% of them appearing once. This specimen consisted of blood, obtained from a patient who underwent chemoradiotherapy. The TCR originated in a human donor with HPV-associated anogenital cancer. The V and J genes are TRBV11-2 and TRBJ1-1; weak D call: TRBD1 (5 bases). The CDR3 DNA is TGTGCCAGCAGCTTAGGGGTCAGGGTAGGGAGTCCTGAAGCTTTCTTT. Translated: CASSLGVRVGSPEAFF.